These T cell receptor beta chains were read from a single sample in a study of blood T cell repertoires in COVID-19. Produced via immunoSEQ multiplex PCR; TCRdb's table is partial and in-frame only. The sample has about 360,000 clones, roughly 88% seen once. Sequences were obtained from PBMCs or T cells enriched from blood (not recorded which). These receptor sequences come from a woman between 40 and 55 years old with acute COVID-19. The CDR3 runs from the conserved cysteine through the conserved F or W. D genes are given only for firm matches. The size of a clone is reported for some rows only, either as once, few or many, or as a class for expanded clones.

d_call j_call v_call clone_size cdr3_aa cdr3_nt
TRBD1 TRBJ1-3 TRBV30 NA CACGGDRENTIYF TGTGCCTGTGGTGGGGACAGAGAAAACACCATATATTTT
TRBD1 TRBJ2-7 TRBV2 once CASSWTGELGEQYF TGTGCCAGCAGTTGGACAGGGGAATTGGGCGAGCAGTACTTC
TRBD1 TRBJ1-1 TRBV4-1 NA CASSQSTGVTEAFF TGCGCCAGCAGCCAATCGACAGGGGTCACTGAAGCTTTCTTT
TRBD2 TRBJ2-3 TRBV7-8 NA CASSPRTSGGPSTDTQYF TGTGCCAGCAGCCCTAGGACTAGCGGGGGACCGAGCACAGATACGCAGTATTTT
TRBD1 TRBJ1-1 TRBV7-2 NA CASSQQGAYTEAFF TGTGCCAGCAGCCAACAGGGGGCTTACACTGAAGCTTTCTTT
NA TRBJ1-2 TRBV6-5 NA CASSYRTGHSYGYTF TGTGCCAGCAGTTACCGGACGGGACATTCCTATGGCTACACCTTC
NA TRBJ1-1 TRBV19 NA CASSIQAKMNTEAFF TGTGCCAGTAGTATCCAGGCGAAAATGAACACTGAAGCTTTCTTT
NA TRBJ2-7 TRBV7-6 NA CASSLWGDRNEQYF TGTGCCAGCAGCTTATGGGGGGATCGGAACGAGCAGTACTTC
TRBD1 TRBJ1-5 TRBV6-2/TRBV6-3 NA CASSPGDRASNQPQHF TGTGCCAGCAGTCCGGGGGACAGGGCTAGCAATCAGCCCCAGCATTTT
NA TRBJ2-2 TRBV5-5 NA CASSFSQATGELFF TGTGCCAGCAGCTTTAGTCAGGCCACCGGGGAGCTGTTTTTT
TRBD2 TRBJ2-3 TRBV5-1 NA CASSLAGGTVADTQYF TGCGCCAGCAGCTTGGCCGGGGGGACTGTTGCAGATACGCAGTATTTT
NA TRBJ1-2 TRBV7-9 NA CASSRGSLTNYGYTF TGTGCCAGCAGCCGAGGCTCTCTGACTAACTATGGCTACACCTTC
TRBD1 TRBJ2-7 TRBV5-1 NA CASSLGLNRGRSYEQYF TGCGCCAGCAGCTTGGGATTAAACAGGGGGCGGTCCTACGAGCAGTACTTC
NA TRBJ1-1 TRBV9 NA CASSVSPSREAFF TGTGCCAGCAGCGTGAGCCCCTCCCGCGAAGCTTTCTTT
TRBD1 TRBJ1-1 TRBV30 NA CAWSRDRGTEAFF TGTGCCTGGAGTAGGGACAGGGGCACTGAAGCTTTCTTT
NA TRBJ1-6 TRBV7-2 NA CASSLDGGAGSPLHF TGTGCCAGCAGCTTAGATGGGGGCGCAGGTTCACCCCTCCACTTT
TRBD2 TRBJ2-1 TRBV6-5 NA CASSYSRGGEQFF TGTGCCAGCAGTTACTCGCGGGGGGGTGAGCAGTTCTTC
TRBD1 TRBJ1-6 TRBV25-1 NA CASSDSQGRYSPLHF TGTGCCAGCAGTGACTCACAGGGGAGATATTCACCCCTCCACTTT
TRBD2 TRBJ2-2 TRBV5-6 NA CASSLVHTGGTGELFF TGTGCCAGCAGCTTAGTCCACACGGGGGGGACCGGGGAGCTGTTTTTT
TRBD1 TRBJ2-5 TRBV5-4 NA CASSLGQGAGETQYF TGTGCCAGCAGTTTAGGACAGGGCGCAGGGGAGACCCAGTACTTC
NA TRBJ1-1 TRBV7-9 NA CASSRISDRYTEAFF TGTGCCAGCAGCCGAATTTCCGACAGATACACTGAAGCTTTCTTT
TRBD2 TRBJ2-7 TRBV3-1/TRBV3-2 NA CASSQGPGSGLLTYEQYF TGTGCCAGCAGCCAAGGCCCTGGTAGCGGGTTACTAACCTACGAGCAGTACTTC
TRBD2 TRBJ2-1 TRBV30 NA CAWSTMAGGYNEQFF TGTGCCTGGAGTACGATGGCGGGGGGCTACAATGAGCAGTTCTTC
TRBD2 TRBJ2-1 TRBV5-1 NA CASSLAGNEQFF TGCGCCAGCAGTCTAGCGGGCAATGAGCAGTTCTTC
TRBD2 TRBJ2-2 TRBV2 few CASRKAQAGDTGELFF TGTGCCAGCAGAAAGGCACAAGCGGGGGACACCGGGGAGCTGTTTTTT